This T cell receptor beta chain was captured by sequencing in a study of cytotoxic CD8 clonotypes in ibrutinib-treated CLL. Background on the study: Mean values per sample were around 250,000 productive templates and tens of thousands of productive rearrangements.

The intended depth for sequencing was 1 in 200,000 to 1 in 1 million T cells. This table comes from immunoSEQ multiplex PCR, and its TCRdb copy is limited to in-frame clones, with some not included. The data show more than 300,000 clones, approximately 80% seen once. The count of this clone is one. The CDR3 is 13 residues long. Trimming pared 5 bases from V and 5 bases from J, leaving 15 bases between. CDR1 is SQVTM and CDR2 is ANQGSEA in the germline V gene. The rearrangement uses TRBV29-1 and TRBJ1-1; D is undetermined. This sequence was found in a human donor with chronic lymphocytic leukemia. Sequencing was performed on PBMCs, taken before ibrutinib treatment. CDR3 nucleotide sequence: TGCAGCGTTTCCACACTAGGTGGAACTGAAGCTTTCTTT. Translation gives CSVSTLGGTEAFF.